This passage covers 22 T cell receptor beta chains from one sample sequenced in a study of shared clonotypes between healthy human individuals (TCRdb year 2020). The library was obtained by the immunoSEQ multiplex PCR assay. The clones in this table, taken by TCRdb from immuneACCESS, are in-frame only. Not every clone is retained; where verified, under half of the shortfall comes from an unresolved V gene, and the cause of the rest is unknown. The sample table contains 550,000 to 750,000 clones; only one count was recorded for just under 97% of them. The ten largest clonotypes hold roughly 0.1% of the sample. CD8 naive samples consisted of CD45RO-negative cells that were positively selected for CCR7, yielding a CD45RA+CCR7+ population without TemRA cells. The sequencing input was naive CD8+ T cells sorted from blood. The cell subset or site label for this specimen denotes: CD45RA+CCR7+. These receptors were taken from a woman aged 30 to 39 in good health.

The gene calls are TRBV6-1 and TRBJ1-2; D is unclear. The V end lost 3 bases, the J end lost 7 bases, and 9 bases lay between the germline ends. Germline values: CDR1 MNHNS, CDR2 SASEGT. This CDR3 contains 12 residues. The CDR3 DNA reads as TGTGCCAGCAGTGAGGGCGGGGTTGGCTACACCTTC. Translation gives CASSEGGVGYTF.

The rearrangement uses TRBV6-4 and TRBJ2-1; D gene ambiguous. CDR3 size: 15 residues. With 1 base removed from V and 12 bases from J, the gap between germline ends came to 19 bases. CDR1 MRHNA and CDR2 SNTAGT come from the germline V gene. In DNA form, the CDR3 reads TGTGCCAGCAGTGACTACCCCCTCGGTGAAGCCGTGCAGTTCTTC. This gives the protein CASSDYPLGEAVQFF.

CDR3 in DNA: TGTGCCAGCAGCGGGACCGGGACTAGCGGGAGTACAGATACGCAGTATTTT. Protein: CASSGTGTSGSTDTQYF. The chain recombines TRBV9 with TRBJ2-3, with TRBD2 matching 14 bases. The germline CDR1 and CDR2 sequences are SGDLS and YYNGEE. V lost 3 bases to trimming and J lost 3 bases; unmatched junction nucleotides: 6. This CDR3 contains 17 residues.

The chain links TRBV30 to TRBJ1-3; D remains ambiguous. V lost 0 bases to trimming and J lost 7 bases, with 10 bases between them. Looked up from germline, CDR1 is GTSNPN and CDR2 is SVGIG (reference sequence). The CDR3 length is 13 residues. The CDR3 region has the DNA TGTGCCTGGAGTGTAATGCAGTTGAACACCATATATTTT. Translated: CAWSVMQLNTIYF.

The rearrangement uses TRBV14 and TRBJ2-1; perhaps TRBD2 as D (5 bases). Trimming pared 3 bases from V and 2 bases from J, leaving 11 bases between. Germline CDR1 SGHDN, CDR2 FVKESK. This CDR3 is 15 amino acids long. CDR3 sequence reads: CASSHVASTYNEQFF. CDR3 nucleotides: TGTGCCAGCAGCCATGTAGCTAGCACCTACAATGAGCAGTTCTTC.

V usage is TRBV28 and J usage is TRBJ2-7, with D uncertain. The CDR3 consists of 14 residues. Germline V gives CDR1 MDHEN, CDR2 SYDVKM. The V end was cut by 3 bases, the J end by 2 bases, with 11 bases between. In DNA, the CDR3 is TGTGCCAGCAGTTTTCACGGCAGTACCTACGAGCAGTACTTC. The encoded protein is CASSFHGSTYEQYF.

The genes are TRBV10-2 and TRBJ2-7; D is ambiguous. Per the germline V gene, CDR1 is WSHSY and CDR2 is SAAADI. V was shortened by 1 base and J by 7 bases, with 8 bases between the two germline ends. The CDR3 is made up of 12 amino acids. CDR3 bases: TGCGCCAGCAGTGAGTATGAAGGGGAGCAGTACTTC. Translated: CASSEYEGEQYF.

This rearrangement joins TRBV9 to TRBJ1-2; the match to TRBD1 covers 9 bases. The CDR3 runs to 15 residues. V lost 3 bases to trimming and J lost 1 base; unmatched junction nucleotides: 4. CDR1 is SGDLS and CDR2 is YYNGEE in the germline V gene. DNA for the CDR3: TGTGCCAGCAGCGCCACAGGGGGCAGTAACTATGGCTACACCTTC. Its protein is CASSATGGSNYGYTF.

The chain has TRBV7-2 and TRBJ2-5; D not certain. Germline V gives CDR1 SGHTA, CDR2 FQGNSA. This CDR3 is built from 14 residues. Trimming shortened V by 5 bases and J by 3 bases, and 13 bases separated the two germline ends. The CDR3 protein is CASSRFLGEETQYF. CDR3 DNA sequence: TGTGCCAGCAGCCGGTTCCTAGGAGAAGAGACCCAGTACTTC. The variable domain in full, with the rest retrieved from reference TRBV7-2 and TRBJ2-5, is GAGVSQSPSNKVTEKGKDVELRCDPISGHTALYWYRQSLGQGLEFLIYFQGNSAPDKSGLPSDRFSAERTGGSVSTLTIQRTQQEDSAVYLCASSRFLGEETQYFGPGTRLLVL.

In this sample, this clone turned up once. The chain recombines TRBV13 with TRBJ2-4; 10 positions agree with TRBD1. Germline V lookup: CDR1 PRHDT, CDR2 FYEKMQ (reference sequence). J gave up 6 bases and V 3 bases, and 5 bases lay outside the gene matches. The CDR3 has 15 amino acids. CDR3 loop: CASSFGTGAGNIQYF. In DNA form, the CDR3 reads TGTGCCAGCAGCTTCGGGACAGGGGCTGGAAACATTCAGTACTTC.

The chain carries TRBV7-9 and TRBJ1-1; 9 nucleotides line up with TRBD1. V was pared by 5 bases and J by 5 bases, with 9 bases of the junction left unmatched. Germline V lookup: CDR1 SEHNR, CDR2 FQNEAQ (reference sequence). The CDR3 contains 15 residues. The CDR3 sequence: CASSPSQGALTEAFF. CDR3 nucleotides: TGTGCCAGCAGCCCCTCACAGGGGGCGCTAACTGAAGCTTTCTTT.

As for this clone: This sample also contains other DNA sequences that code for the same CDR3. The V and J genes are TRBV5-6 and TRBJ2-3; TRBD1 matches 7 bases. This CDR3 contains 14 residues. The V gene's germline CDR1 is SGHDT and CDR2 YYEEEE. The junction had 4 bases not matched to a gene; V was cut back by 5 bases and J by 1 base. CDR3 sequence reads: CASSLDRGTDTQYF. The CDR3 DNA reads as TGTGCCAGCAGTCTTGACAGGGGCACAGATACGCAGTATTTT.

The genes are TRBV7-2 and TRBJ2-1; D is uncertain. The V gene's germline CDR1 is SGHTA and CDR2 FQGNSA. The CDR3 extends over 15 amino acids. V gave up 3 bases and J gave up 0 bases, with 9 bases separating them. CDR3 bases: TGTGCCAGCAGCTTGGGTATAAGCTCCTACAATGAGCAGTTCTTC. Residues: CASSLGISSYNEQFF.

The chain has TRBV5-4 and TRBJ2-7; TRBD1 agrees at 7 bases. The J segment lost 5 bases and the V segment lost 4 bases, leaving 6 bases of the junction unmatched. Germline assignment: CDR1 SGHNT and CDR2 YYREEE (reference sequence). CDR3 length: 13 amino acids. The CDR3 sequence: CASSPQGMHEQYF. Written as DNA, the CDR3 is TGTGCCAGCAGCCCACAGGGGATGCACGAGCAGTACTTC.

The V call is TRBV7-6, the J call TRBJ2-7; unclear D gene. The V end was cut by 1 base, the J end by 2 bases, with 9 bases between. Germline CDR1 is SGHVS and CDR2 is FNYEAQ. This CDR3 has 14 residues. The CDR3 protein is CASSLGARPYEQYF. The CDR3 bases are TGTGCCAGCAGCTTAGGGGCCCGGCCCTACGAGCAGTACTTC.

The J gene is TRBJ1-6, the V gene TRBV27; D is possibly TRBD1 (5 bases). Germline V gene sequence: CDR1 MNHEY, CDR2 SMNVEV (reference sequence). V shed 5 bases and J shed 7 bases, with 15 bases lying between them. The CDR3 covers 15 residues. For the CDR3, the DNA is TGTGCCAGCAGTCCCGGGCCGGGGCTGAATTCACCCCTCCACTTT. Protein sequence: CASSPGPGLNSPLHF.

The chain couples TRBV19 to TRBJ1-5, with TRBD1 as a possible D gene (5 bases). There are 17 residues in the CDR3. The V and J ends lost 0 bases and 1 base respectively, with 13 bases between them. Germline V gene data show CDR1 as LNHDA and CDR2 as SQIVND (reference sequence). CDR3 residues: CASSIDREKGSNQPQHF. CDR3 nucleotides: TGTGCCAGTAGTATAGATAGAGAGAAGGGGAGCAATCAGCCCCAGCATTTT.

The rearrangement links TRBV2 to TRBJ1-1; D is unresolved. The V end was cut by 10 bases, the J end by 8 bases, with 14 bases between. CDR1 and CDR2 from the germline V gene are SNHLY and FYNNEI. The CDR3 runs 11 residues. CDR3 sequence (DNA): TGTGCCACCAGATACGGGGAGGAAGCTTTCTTT. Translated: CATRYGEEAFF.

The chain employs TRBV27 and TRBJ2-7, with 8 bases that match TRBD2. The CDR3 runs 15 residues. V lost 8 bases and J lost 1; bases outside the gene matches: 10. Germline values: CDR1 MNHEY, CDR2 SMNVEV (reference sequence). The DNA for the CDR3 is TGTGCCAGCTCTGCGGCTAGCGGGTTTTCCTACGAGCAGTACTTC. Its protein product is CASSAASGFSYEQYF.

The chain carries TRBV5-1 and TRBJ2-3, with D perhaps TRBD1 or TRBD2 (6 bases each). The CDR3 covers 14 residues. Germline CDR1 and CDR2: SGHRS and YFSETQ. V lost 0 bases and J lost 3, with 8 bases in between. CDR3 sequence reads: CASSLAGATDTQYF. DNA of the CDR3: TGCGCCAGCAGCTTGGCGGGGGCTACAGATACGCAGTATTTT.

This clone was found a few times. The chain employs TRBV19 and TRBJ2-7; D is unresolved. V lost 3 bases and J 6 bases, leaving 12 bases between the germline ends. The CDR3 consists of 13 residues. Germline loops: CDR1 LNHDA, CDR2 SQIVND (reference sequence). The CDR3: CASSMGSPLEQYF. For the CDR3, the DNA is TGTGCCAGTAGTATGGGCAGCCCCCTCGAGCAGTACTTC.

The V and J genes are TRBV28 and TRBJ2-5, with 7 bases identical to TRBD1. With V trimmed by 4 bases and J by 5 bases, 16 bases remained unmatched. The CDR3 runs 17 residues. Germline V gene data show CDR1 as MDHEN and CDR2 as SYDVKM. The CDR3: CASSSPHLDREWETQYF. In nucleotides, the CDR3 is TGTGCCAGCAGTTCGCCCCACCTCGACAGGGAGTGGGAGACCCAGTACTTC. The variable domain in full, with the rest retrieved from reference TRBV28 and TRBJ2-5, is DVKVTQSSRYLVKRTGEKVFLECVQDMDHENMFWYRQDPGLGLRLIYFSYDVKMKEKGDIPEGYSVSREKKERFSLILESASTNQTSMYLCASSSPHLDREWETQYFGPGTRLLVL.